This TCR beta chain was captured by sequencing in a study of cytomegalovirus exposure and HLA in healthy donors. The CDR3 runs to 14 residues. Trimming cost V 4 bases and J 5 bases; bases outside gene matches: 5. CDR1 is KGHSH, CDR2 LQKENI, per germline. Study-level points and caveats: A later analysis appeared to link common viral pathogens to several of the most significant clusters. Among TCR beta chains, those listed as cytomegalovirus-associated numbered more than 150. In presence/absence analyses, roughly uniform sequencing depth across donors was assumed.

This clone was picked up a small number of times. What it recognizes is unknown. Primers: 60 Vbeta forward and 13 Jbeta reverse. Measured with immunoSEQ multiplex PCR; TCRdb has only the in-frame clones, and not every one. The sample shows tens of thousands of clones, 60% to 85% of them seen only once. The rearrangement links TRBV18 to TRBJ1-1, with TRBD1 matching over 9 bases. Sequenced sample: PBMCs. This TCR derives from a woman in her 40s in good health and CMV-seropositive. In DNA, the CDR3 is TGTGCCAGCTCACTGGGACAGGGCAAAACTGAAGCTTTCTTT. It translates to CASSLGQGKTEAFF.